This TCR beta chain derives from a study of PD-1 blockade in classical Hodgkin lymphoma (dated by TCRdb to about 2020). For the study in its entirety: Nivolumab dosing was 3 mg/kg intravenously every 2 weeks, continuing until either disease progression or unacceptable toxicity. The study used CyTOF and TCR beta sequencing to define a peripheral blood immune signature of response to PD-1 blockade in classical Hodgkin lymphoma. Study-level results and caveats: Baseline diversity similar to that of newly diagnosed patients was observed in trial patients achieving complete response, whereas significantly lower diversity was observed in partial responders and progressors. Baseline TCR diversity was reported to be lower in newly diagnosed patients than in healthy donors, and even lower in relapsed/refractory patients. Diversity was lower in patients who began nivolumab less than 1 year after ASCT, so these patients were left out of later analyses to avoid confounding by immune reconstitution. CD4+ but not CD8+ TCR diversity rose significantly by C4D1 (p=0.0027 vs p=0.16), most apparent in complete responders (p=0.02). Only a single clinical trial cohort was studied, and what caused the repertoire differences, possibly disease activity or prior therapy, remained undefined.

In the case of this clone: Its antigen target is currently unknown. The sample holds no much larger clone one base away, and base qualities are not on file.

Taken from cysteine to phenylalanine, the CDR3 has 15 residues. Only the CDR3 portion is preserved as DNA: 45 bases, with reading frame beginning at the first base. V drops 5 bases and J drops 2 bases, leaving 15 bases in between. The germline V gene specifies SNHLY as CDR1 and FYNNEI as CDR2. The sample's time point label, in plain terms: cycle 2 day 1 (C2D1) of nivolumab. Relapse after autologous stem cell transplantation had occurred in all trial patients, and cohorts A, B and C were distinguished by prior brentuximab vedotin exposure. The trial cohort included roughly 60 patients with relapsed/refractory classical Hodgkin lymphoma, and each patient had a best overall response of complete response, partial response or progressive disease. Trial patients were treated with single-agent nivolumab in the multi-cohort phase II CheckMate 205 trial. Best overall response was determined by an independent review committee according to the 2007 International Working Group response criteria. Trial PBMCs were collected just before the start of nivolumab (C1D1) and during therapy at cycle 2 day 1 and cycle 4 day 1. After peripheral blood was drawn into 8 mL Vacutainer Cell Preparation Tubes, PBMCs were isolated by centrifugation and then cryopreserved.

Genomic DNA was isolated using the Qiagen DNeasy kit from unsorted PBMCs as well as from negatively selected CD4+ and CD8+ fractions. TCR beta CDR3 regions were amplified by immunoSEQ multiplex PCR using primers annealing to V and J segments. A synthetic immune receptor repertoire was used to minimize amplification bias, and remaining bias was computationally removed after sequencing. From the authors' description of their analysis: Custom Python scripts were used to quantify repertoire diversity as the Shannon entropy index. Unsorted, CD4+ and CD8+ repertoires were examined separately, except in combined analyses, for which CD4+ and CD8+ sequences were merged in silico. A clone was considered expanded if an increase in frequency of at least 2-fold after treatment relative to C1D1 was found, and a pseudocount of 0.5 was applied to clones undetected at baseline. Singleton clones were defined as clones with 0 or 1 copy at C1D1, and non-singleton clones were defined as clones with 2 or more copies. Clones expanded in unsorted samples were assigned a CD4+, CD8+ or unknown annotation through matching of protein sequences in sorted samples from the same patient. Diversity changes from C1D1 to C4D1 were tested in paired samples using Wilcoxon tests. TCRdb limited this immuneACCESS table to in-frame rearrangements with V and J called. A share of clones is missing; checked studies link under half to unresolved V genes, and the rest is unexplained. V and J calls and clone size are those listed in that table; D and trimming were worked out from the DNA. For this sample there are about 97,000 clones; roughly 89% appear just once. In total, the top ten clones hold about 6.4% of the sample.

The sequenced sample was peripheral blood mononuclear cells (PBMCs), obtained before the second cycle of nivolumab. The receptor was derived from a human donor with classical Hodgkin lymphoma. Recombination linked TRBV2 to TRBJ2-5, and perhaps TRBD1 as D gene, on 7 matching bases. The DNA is TGTGCCAGCAGTCCGGGGGACAGAGGTCAAGAGACCCAGTACTTC. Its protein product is CASSPGDRGQETQYF.